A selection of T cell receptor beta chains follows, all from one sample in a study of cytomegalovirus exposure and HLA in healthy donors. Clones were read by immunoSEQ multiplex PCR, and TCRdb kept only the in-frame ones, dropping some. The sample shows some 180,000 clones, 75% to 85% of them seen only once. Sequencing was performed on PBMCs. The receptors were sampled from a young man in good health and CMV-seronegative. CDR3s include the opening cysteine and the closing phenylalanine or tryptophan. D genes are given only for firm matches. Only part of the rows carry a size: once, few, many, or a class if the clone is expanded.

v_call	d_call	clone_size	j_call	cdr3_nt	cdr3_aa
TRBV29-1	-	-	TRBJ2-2	TGCAGCGTTGTGTCCCGGGAGAACACCGGGGAGCTGTTTTTT	CSVVSRENTGELFF
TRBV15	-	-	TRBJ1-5	TGTGCCACCAGCAGAGATCTAGAGAGTCAGCCCCAGCATTTT	CATSRDLESQPQHF
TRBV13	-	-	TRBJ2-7	TGTGCCAGCAGCAATCGGGGATTCTCCTACGAGCAGTACTTC	CASSNRGFSYEQYF
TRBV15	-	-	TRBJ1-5	TGTGCCACCAGCAGAGGGACCCGACAGCCTAATCAGCCCCAGCATTTT	CATSRGTRQPNQPQHF
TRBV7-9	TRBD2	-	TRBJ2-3	TGTGCCAGCAGCACGAGTCGCCTAGCGGGAGTCACTAGCACAGATACGCAGTATTTT	CASSTSRLAGVTSTDTQYF
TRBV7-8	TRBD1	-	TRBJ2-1	TGTGCCAGCAGCTTAGGATTCGACAGGGTCAATGAGCAGTTCTTC	CASSLGFDRVNEQFF
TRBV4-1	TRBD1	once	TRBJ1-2	TGCGCCAGCAGCTCACAGGGGGCGGTTAGTCCCCTCTATGGCTACACCTTC	CASSSQGAVSPLYGYTF
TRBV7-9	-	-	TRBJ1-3	TGTGCCAGCAGCGTCGACGGGGACACCATATATTTT	CASSVDGDTIYF
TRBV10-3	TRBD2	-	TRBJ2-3	TGTGCCATCAACCCGGGACTACACACAGATACGCAGTATTTT	CAINPGLHTDTQYF
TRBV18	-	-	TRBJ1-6	TGTGCCAGCTCAAAGGATCGACAGAATTCACCCCTCCACTTT	CASSKDRQNSPLHF
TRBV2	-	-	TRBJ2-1	TGTGCCAGCAGTCAACAACTAGTTTCTGAGCAGTTCTTC	CASSQQLVSEQFF
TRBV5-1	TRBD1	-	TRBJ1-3	TGCGCCAGCAGCCGCGACAGGGCTAGAAACACCATATATTTT	CASSRDRARNTIYF
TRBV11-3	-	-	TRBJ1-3	TGTGCCAGCAGCCGATTAGACTCTGGAAACACCATATATTTT	CASSRLDSGNTIYF
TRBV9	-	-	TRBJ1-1	TGTGCCAGCAGCGTGGGGAGCCCTTCTTCTGAAGCTTTCTTT	CASSVGSPSSEAFF
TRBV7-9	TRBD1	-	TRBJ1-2	TGTGCCAGCAGCTCCCCCTCGACAGGGAAAAATGGCTACACCTTC	CASSSPSTGKNGYTF
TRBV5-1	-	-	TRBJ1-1	TGCGCCAGCAGCTTGGCAGAGGGCAGGACTGAAGCTTTCTTT	CASSLAEGRTEAFF
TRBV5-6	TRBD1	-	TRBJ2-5	TGTGCCAGCAGCTTGGCCGGGGACAGGGAGGAGACCCAGTACTTC	CASSLAGDREETQYF
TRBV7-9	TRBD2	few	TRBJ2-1	TGTGCCAGCAGCTTAGCGGGTTTCGTAGCGGGAGAGTCCTACAATGAGCAGTTCTTC	CASSLAGFVAGESYNEQFF
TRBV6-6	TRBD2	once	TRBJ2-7	TGTGCCAGCAGAACGAGGCCTAGCGGGAGTTACGAGCAGTACTTC	CASRTRPSGSYEQYF
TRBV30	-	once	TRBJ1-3	TGTGCCTGGAGTGTACTATGGGGAAACACCATATATTTT	CAWSVLWGNTIYF
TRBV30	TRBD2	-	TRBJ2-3	TGTGCCTGGAGTGTTCATCCTAGCGGGAGTCGGAGGGCAGATACGCAGTATTTT	CAWSVHPSGSRRADTQYF
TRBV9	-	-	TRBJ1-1	TGTGCCAGCAGCGCATCCCACAATCTTCACCTGAACACTGAAGCTTTCTTT	CASSASHNLHLNTEAFF
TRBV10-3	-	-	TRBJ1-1	TGTGCCATCAGTGAGTCGCGCCTCATGAACACTGAAGCTTTCTTT	CAISESRLMNTEAFF
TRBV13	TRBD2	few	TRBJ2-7	TGTGCCAGCAGCTTAGAACTAGCGGATGGGGCGGGCGAGCAGTACTTC	CASSLELADGAGEQYF
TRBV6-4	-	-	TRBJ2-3	TGTGCCAGCAGTCCCGGGACGGAGGGCCGAACGCAGTATTTT	CASSPGTEGRTQYF